This T cell receptor (beta chain) was captured by sequencing in a study of patients and donors after allogeneic stem cell transplantation. Germline assignment: CDR1 MNHEY and CDR2 SMNVEV (reference sequence). This CDR3 comprises 15 residues. Trimming removed 5 bases at V and 4 bases at J, with 15 bases between. TCRdb re-derived calls from the RT-PCR reads in MiXCR, one entry per CDR3 protein. The table includes a few hundred thousand distinct CDR3 sequences, 13% to 15% detected once. The rearrangement joins TRBV27 to TRBJ1-5; D possibly corresponds to TRBD1 (6 bases). The sequenced sample consisted of blood, either unsorted or a sorted T cell fraction (not recorded which). The source is a human donor who was either an allogeneic HSCT recipient or a stem cell or donor lymphocyte infusion donor (not recorded which). It is not recorded whose cells these are; they may come from a transplant donor. Here the CDR3 reads CASSLQGLGNQPQHF. The CDR3 nucleotides are TGTGCCAGCAGTCTACAGGGTTTGGGGAATCAGCCCCAGCATTTT.